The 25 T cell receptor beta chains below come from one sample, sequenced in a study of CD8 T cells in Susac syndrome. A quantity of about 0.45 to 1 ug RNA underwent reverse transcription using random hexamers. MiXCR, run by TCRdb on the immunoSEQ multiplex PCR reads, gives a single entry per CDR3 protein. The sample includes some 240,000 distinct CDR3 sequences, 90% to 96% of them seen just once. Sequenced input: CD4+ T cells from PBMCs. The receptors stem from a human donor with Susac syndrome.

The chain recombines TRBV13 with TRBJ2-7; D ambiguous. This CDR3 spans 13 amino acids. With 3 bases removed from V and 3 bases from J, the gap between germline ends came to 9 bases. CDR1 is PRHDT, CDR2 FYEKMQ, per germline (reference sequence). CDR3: CASSFGIFYEQYF. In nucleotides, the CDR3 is TGTGCCAGCAGCTTCGGAATTTTCTACGAGCAGTACTTC.

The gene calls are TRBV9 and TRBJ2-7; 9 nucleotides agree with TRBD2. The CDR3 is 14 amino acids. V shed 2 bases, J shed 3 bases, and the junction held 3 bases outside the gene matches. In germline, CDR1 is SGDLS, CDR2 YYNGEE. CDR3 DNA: TGTGCCAGCAGCGTGTATAGCGGGAGCTACGAGCAGTACTTC. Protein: CASSVYSGSYEQYF.

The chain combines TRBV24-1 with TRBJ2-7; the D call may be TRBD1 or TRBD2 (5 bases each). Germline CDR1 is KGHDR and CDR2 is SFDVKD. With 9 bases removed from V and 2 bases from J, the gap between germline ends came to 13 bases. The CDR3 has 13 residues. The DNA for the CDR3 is TGTGCCACCCAGGGACGGACAACCTACGAGCAGTACTTC. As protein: CATQGRTTYEQYF.

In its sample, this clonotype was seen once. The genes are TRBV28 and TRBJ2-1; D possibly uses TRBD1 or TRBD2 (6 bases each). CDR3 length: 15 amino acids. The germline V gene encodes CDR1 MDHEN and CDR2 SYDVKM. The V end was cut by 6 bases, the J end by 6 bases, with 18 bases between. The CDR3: CASSLSSRGGNEQFF. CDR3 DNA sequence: TGTGCCAGCAGCCTGTCGTCCAGGGGAGGCAATGAGCAGTTCTTC.

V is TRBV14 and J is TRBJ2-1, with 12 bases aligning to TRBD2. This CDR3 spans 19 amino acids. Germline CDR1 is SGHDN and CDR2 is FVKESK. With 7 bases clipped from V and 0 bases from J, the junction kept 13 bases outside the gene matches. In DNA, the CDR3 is TGTGCCAGCAATCCCGGTTGGACTAGCGGGATAACCTCCTACAATGAGCAGTTCTTC. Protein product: CASNPGWTSGITSYNEQFF. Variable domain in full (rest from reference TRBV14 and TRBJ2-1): EAGVTQFPSHSVIEKGQTVTLRCDPISGHDNLYWYRRVMGKEIKFLLHFVKESKQDESGMPNNRFLAERTGGTYSTLKVQPAELEDSGVYFCASNPGWTSGITSYNEQFFGPGTRLTVL.

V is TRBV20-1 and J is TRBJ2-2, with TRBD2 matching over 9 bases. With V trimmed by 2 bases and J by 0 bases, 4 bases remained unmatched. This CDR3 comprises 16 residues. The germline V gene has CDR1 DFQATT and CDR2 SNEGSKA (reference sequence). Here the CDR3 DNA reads TGCAGTGCTAGACCTAGCGGGAAGTCGAACACCGGGGAGCTGTTTTTT. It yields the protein CSARPSGKSNTGELFF.

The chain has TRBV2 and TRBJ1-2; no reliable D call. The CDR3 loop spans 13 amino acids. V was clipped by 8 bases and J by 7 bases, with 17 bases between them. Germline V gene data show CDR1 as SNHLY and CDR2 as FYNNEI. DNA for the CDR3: TGTGCCAGCGACCGGACCAATTATGGTGGCTACACCTTC. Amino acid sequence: CASDRTNYGGYTF. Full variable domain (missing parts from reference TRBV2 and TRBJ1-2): EPEVTQTPSHQVTQMGQEVILRCVPISNHLYFYWYRQILGQKVEFLVSFYNNEISEKSEIFDDQFSVERPDGSNFTLKIRSTKLEDSAMYFCASDRTNYGGYTFGSGTRLTVV.

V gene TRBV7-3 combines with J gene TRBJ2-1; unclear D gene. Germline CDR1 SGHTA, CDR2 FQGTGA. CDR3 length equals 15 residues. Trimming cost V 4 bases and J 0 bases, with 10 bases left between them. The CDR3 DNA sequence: TGTGCCAGCAGCTCCTGGTCGAGCTCCTACAATGAGCAGTTCTTC. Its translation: CASSSWSSSYNEQFF. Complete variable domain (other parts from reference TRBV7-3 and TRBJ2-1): GAGVSQTPSNKVTEKGKYVELRCDPISGHTALYWYRQSLGQGPEFLIYFQGTGAADDSGLPNDRFFAVRPEGSVSTLKIQRTERGDSAVYLCASSSWSSSYNEQFFGPGTRLTVL.

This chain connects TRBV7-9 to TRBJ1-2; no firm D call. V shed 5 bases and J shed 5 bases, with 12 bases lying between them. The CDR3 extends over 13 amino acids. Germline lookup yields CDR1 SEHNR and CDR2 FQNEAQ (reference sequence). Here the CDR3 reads CASSTSDGYGYTF. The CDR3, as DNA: TGTGCCAGCAGCACCTCGGACGGATATGGCTACACCTTC.

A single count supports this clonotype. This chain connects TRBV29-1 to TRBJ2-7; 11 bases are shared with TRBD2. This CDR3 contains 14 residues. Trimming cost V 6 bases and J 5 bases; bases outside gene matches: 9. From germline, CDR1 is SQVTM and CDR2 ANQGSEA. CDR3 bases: TGCAGCGTGCCTTTAGCGGGAGGGCCCCACGAGCAGTACTTC. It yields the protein CSVPLAGGPHEQYF.

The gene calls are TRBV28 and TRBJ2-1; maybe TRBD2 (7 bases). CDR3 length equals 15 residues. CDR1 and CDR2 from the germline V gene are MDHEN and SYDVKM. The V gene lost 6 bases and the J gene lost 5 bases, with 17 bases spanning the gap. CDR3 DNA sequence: TGTGCCAGCAGCCTCTCCGGGGGGCTCCACAATGAGCAGTTCTTC. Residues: CASSLSGGLHNEQFF.

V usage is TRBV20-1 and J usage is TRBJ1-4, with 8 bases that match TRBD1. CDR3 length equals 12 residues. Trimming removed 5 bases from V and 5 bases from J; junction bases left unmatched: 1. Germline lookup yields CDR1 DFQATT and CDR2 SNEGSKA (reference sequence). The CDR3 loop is CSARTGNEKLFF. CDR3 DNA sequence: TGCAGTGCTCGGACAGGGAATGAAAAACTGTTTTTT.

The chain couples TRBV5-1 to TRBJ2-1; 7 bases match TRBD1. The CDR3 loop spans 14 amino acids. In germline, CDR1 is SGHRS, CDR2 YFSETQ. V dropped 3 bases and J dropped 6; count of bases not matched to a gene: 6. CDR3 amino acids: CASSSLGQANEQFF. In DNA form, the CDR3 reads TGCGCCAGCAGCTCCTTAGGACAGGCCAATGAGCAGTTCTTC.

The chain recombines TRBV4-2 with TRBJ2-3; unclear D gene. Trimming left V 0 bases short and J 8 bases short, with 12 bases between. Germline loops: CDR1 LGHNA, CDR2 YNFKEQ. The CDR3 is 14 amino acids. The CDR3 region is CASSQEFEVVTQYF. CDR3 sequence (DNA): TGTGCCAGCAGCCAAGAGTTTGAGGTTGTTACGCAGTATTTT.

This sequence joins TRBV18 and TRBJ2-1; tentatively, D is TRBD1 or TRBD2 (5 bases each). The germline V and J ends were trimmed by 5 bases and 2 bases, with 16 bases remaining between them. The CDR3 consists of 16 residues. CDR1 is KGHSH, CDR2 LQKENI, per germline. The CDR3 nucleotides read TGTGCCAGCTCATACCCCGGGACCACCACCTACAATGAGCAGTTCTTC. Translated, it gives CASSYPGTTTYNEQFF.

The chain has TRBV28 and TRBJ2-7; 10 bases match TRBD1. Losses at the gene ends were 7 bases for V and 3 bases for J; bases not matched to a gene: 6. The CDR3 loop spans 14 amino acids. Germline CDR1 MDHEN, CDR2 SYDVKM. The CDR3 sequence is CASTLRDRGYEQYF. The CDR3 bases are TGTGCCAGCACCCTCCGGGACAGGGGCTACGAGCAGTACTTC.

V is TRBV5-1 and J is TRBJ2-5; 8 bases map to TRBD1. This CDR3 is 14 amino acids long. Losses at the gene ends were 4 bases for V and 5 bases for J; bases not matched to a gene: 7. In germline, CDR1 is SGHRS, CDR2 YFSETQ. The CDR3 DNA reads TGCGCCAGCAGCGAACGGACAGGGCGGGAGACCCAGTACTTC. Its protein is CASSERTGRETQYF.

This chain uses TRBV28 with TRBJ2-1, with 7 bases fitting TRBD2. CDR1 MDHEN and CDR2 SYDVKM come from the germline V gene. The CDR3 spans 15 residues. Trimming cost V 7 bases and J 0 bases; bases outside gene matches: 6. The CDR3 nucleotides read TGTGCCAGCACCTTAGCGGGTTACTCCTACAATGAGCAGTTCTTC. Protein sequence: CASTLAGYSYNEQFF.

CDR3 residues: CASSPPRAGNTEAFF. The CDR3 coding sequence is TGTGCCAGCTCACCACCCAGGGCGGGGAACACTGAAGCTTTCTTT. The chain combines TRBV18 with TRBJ1-1; D might be TRBD1 (5 bases). The germline gives CDR1 KGHSH, CDR2 LQKENI. This CDR3 spans 15 amino acids. The V gene lost 0 bases and the J gene lost 1 base, with 9 bases spanning the gap.

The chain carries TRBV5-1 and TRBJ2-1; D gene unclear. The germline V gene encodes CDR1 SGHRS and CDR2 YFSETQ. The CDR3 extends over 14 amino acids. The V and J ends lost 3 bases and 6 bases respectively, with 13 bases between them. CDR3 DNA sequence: TGCGCCAGCAGCTCCGGAGAGGTAGCCAATGAGCAGTTCTTC. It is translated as CASSSGEVANEQFF.

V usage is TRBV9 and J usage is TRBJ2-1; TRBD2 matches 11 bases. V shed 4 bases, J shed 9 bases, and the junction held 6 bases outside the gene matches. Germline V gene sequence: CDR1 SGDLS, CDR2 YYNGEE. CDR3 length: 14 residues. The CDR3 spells CASSRGLAASEQFF. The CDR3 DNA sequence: TGTGCCAGCAGCCGGGGACTAGCGGCAAGTGAGCAGTTCTTC.

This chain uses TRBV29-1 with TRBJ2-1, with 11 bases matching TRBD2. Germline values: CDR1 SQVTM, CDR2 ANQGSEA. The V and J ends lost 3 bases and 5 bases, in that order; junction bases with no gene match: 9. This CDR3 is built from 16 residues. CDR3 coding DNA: TGCAGCGTTGACTCAGTACTAGCGGGAGTCAACAATGAGCAGTTCTTC. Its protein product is CSVDSVLAGVNNEQFF.

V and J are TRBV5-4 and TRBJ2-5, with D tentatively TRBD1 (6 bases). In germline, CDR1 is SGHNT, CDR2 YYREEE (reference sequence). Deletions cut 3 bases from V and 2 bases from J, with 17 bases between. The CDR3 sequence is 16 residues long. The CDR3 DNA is TGTGCCAGCAGCTCCGGACAGCTCATGCTTCAAGAGACCCAGTACTTC. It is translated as CASSSGQLMLQETQYF.

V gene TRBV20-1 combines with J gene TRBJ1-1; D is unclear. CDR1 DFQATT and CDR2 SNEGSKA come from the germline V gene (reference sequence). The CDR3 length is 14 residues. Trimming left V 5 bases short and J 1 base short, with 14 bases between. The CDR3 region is CSAARLGQNTEAFF. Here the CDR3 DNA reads TGCAGTGCTGCCCGCCTCGGGCAGAACACTGAAGCTTTCTTT.

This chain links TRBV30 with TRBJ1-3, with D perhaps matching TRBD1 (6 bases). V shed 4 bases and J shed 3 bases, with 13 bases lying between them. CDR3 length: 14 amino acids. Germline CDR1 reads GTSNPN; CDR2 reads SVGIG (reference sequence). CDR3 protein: CAWKQGSGGNTIYF. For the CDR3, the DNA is TGTGCCTGGAAGCAGGGGTCAGGTGGAAACACCATATATTTT.